Sequencing of this T cell receptor (beta chain) was carried out in a study of control samples from healthy donors and cancer patients. Trimming cost V 4 bases and J 4 bases; bases outside gene matches: 9. Germline assignment: CDR1 SGHRS and CDR2 YFSETQ. This CDR3 is built from 15 residues. Produced via immunoSEQ multiplex PCR; TCRdb's table is partial and in-frame only. Of around 55,000 clones listed, roughly 88% are singletons. Sequenced sample: blood. The genes are TRBV5-1 and TRBJ1-2; 8 nucleotides match TRBD1. The TCR was taken from a man aged 50-59 years in good health. For the CDR3, the DNA is TGCGCCAGCAGCCCGCCGACAGGGGAGGGCTATGGCTACACCTTC. Its protein is CASSPPTGEGYGYTF.